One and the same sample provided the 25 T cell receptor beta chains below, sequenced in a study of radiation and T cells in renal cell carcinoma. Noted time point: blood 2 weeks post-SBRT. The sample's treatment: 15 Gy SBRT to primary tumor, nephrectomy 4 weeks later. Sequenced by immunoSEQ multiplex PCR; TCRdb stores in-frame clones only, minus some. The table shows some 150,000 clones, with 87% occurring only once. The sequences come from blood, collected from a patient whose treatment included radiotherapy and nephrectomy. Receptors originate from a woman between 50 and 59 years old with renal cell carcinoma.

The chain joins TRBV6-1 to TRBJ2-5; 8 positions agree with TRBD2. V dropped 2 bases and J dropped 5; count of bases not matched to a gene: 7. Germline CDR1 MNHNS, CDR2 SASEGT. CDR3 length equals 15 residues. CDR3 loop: CASSERGLDSETQYF. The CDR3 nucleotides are TGTGCCAGCAGTGAACGGGGACTAGATTCTGAGACCCAGTACTTC.

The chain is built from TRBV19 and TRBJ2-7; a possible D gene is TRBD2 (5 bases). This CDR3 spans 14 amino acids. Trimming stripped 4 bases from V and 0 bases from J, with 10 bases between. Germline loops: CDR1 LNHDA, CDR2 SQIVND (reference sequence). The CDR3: CASSTRGSSYEQYF. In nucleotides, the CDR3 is TGTGCCAGTAGTACCCGGGGAAGCTCCTACGAGCAGTACTTC. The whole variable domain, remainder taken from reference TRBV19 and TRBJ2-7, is DGGITQSPKYLFRKEGQNVTLSCEQNLNHDAMYWYRQDPGQGLRLIYYSQIVNDFQKGDIAEGYSVSREKKESFPLTVTSAQKNPTAFYLCASSTRGSSYEQYFGPGTRLTVT.

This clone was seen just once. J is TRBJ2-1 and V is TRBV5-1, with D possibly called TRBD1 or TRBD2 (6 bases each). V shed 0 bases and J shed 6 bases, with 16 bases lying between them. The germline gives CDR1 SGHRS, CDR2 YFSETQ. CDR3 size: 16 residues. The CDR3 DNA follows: TGCGCCAGCAGCTTGGTGCCCGGGGGCAGGATCAATGAGCAGTTCTTC. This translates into CASSLVPGGRINEQFF.

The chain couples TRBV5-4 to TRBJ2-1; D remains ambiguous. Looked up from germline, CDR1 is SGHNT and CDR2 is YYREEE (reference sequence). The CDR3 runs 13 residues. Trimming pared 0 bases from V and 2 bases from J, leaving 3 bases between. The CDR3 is CASSLAPYNEQFF. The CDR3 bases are TGTGCCAGCAGCTTGGCTCCCTACAATGAGCAGTTCTTC.

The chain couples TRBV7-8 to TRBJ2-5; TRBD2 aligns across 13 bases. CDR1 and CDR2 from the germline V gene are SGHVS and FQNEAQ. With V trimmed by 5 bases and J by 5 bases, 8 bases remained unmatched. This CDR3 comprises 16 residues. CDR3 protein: CASSTRTSGGKETQYF. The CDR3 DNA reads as TGTGCCAGCAGCACTCGGACTAGCGGGGGAAAGGAGACCCAGTACTTC.

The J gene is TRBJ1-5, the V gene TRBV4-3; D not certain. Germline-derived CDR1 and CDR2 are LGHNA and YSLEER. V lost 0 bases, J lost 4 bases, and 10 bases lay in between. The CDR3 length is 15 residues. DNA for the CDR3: TGCGCCAGCAGCCAAGATATTAGGCCGAATCAGCCCCAGCATTTT. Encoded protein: CASSQDIRPNQPQHF.

The CDR3 nucleotides read TGTGCCAGCTCAGAGGACTCTAACTATGGCTACACCTTC. This translates into CASSEDSNYGYTF. V gene TRBV18 combines with J gene TRBJ1-2; D unresolved. CDR1 KGHSH and CDR2 LQKENI come from the germline V gene. The germline V and J ends were trimmed by 5 bases and 0 bases, with 7 bases remaining between them. This CDR3 has 13 residues.

The CDR3: CASITSGGNTGELFF. CDR3 nucleotide sequence: TGTGCCAGCATCACAAGTGGGGGGAACACCGGGGAGCTGTTTTTT. V usage is TRBV6-1 and J usage is TRBJ2-2; the D gene could be TRBD1 or TRBD2 (5 bases each). V was clipped by 7 bases and J by 1 base, with 13 bases between them. CDR1 and CDR2 from the germline V gene are MNHNS and SASEGT. The CDR3 contains 15 residues.

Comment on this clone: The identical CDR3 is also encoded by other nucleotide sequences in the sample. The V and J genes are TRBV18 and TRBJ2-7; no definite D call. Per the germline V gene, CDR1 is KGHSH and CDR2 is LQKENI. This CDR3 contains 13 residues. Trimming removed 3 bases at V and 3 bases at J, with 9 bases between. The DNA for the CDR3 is TGTGCCAGCTCACCGGGTACATACTACGAGCAGTACTTC. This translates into CASSPGTYYEQYF.

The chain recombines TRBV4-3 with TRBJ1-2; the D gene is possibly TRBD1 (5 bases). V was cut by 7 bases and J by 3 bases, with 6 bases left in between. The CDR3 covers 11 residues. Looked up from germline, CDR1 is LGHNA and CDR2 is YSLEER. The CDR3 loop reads CASKGDYGYTF. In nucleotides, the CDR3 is TGCGCCAGCAAAGGGGACTATGGCTACACCTTC.

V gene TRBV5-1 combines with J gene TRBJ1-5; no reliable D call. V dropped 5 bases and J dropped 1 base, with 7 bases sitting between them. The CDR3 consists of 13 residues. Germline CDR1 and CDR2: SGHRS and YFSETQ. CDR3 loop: CASRIGSNQPQHF. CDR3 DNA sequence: TGCGCCAGCAGGATAGGGAGCAATCAGCCCCAGCATTTT. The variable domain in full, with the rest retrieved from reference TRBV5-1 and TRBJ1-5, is KAGVTQTPRYLIKTRGQQVTLSCSPISGHRSVSWYQQTPGQGLQFLFEYFSETQRNKGNFPGRFSGRQFSNSRSEMNVSTLELGDSALYLCASRIGSNQPQHFGDGTRLSIL.

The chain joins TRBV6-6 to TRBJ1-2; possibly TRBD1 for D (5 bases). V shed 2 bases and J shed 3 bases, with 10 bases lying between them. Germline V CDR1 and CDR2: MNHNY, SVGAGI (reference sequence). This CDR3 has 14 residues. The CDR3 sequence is CASSYGTGYYGYTF. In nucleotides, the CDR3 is TGTGCCAGCAGTTACGGTACAGGCTACTATGGCTACACCTTC.

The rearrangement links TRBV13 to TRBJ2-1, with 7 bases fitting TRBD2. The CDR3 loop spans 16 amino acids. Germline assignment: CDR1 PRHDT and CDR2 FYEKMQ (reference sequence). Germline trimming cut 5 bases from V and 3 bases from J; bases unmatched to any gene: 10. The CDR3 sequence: CASSQPGRGVYNEQFF. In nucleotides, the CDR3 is TGTGCCAGCAGCCAACCGGGACGGGGGGTCTACAATGAGCAGTTCTTC.

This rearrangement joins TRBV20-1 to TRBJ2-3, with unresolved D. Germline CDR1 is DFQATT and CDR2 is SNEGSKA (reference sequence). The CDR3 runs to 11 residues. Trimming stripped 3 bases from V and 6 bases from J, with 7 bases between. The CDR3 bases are TGCAGTGCTAGTTCCCGGGATACGCAGTATTTT. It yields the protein CSASSRDTQYF.

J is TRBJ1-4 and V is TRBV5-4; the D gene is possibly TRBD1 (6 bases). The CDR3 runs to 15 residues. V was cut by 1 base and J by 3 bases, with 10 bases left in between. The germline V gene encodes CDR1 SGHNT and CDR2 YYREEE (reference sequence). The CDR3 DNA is TGTGCCAGCAGCTTGCGGACAGAGCCTAATGAAAAACTGTTTTTT. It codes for CASSLRTEPNEKLFF.

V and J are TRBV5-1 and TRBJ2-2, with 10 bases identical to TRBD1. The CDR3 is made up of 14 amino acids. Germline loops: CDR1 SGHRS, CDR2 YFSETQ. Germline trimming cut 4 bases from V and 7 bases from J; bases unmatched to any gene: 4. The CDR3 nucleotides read TGCGCCAGCAGCAGAGGACAGGGGGTCGGGGAGCTGTTTTTT. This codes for CASSRGQGVGELFF. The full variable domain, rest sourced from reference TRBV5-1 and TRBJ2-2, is KAGVTQTPRYLIKTRGQQVTLSCSPISGHRSVSWYQQTPGQGLQFLFEYFSETQRNKGNFPGRFSGRQFSNSRSEMNVSTLELGDSALYLCASSRGQGVGELFFGEGSRLTVL.

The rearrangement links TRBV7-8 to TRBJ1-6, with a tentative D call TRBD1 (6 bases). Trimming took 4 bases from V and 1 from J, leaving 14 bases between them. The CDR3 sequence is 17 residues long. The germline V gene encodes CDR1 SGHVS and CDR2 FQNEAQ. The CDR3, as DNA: TGTGCCAGCAGCTACGAGAGACAGGCGTCCTATAATTCACCCCTCCACTTT. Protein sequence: CASSYERQASYNSPLHF.

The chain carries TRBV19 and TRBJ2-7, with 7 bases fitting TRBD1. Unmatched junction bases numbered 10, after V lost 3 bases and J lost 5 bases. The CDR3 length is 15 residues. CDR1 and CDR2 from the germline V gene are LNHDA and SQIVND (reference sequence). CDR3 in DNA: TGTGCCAGTAGTATTCGGACAGGCCCAAAGGACGAGCAGTACTTC. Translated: CASSIRTGPKDEQYF.

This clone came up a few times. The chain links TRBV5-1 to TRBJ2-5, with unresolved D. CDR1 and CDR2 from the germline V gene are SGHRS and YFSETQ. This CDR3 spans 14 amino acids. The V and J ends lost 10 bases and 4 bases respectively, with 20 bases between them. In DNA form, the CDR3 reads TGCGCCCCCTCCCCCCCCAAGAGTAGAGAGACCCAGTACTTC. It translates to CAPSPPKSRETQYF.

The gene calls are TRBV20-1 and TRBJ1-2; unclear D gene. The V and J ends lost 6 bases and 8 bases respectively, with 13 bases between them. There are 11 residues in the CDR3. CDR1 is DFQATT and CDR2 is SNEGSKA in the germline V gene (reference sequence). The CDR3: CSASSGGGYTF. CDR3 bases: TGCAGTGCCTCCTCGGGAGGCGGCTACACCTTC.

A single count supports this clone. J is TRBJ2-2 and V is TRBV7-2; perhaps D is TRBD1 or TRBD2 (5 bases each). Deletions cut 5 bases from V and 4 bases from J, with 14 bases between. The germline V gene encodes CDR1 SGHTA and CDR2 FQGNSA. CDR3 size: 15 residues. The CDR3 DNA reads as TGTGCCAGCAGCCCGCCCCGGGACGGCACCGGGGAGCTGTTTTTT. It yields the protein CASSPPRDGTGELFF.

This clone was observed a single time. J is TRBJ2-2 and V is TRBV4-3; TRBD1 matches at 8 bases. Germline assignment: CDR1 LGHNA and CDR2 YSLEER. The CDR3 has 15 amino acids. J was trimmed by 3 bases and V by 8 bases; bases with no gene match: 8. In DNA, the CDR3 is TGCGCCAGCTCCGGACAGGGTTTTTACACCGGGGAGCTGTTTTTT. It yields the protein CASSGQGFYTGELFF.

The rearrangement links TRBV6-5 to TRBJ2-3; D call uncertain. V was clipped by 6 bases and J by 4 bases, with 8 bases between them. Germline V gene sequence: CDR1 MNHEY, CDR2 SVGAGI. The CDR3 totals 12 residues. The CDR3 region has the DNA TGTGCCAGCAGGCGGACGCCAGATACGCAGTATTTT. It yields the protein CASRRTPDTQYF.

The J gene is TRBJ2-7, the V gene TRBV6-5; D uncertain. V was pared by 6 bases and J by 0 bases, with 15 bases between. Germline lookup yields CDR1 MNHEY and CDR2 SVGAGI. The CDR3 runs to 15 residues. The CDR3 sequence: CASRKRSLSSYEQYF. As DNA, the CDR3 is TGTGCCAGCAGAAAACGCAGCCTTAGCTCCTACGAGCAGTACTTC.

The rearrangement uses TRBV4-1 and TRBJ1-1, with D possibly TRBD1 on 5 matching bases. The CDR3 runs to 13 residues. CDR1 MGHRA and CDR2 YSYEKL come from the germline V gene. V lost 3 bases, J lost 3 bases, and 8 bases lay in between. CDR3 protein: CASSHRVDTEAFF. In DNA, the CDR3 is TGCGCCAGCAGCCACAGGGTTGACACTGAAGCTTTCTTT.